What follows are 10 T cell receptor beta chains derived from one specimen sequenced in a study of blood T cell repertoires in COVID-19. Generated by immunoSEQ multiplex PCR, the TCRdb table keeps only in-frame clones and is missing some. This sample has around 100,000 clones, with about 85% found just once. Sequences were obtained from peripheral blood. These receptors originate from a man between 45 and 60 years old in a cohort sampled during active COVID-19.

The V call is TRBV5-6, the J call TRBJ1-1; D is uncertain. This CDR3 comprises 15 residues. From germline, CDR1 is SGHDT and CDR2 YYEEEE. With 2 bases removed from V and 6 bases from J, the gap between germline ends came to 17 bases. The CDR3 protein is CASSFRVSGNSEAFF. CDR3 bases: TGTGCCAGCAGCTTTAGAGTATCGGGGAATTCTGAAGCTTTCTTT.

J is TRBJ1-6 and V is TRBV11-2; tentative D call: TRBD1 (5 bases). The CDR3 is 13 amino acids. V lost 7 bases to trimming and J lost 10 bases, with 14 bases between them. CDR1 and CDR2 from the germline V gene are SGHAT and FQNNGV. The CDR3 protein is CASNRAGGSPLHF. CDR3 nucleotide sequence: TGTGCCAGCAATCGGGCGGGGGGATCACCCCTCCACTTT.

This clone appeared a few times. The chain couples TRBV6-5 to TRBJ1-6, with 10 bases fitting TRBD1. J was trimmed by 11 bases and V by 6 bases; bases with no gene match: 7. This CDR3 has 14 residues. The V gene's germline CDR1 is MNHEY and CDR2 SVGAGI. CDR3 loop: CASSPGQGMAPLHF. In DNA form, the CDR3 reads TGTGCCAGCAGCCCGGGACAGGGGATGGCACCCCTCCACTTT.

This clone was found once. The chain employs TRBV5-4 and TRBJ1-2, with TRBD1 matching over 10 bases. The V and J ends lost 0 bases and 5 bases, in that order; junction bases with no gene match: 4. Germline V CDR1 and CDR2: SGHNT, YYREEE (reference sequence). The CDR3 is 15 residues long. CDR3 nucleotide sequence: TGTGCCAGCAGCTTGGGACAGGGGGCGGAGTATGGCTACACCTTC. Translating it yields CASSLGQGAEYGYTF.

Only one count was recorded for this clone. For the CDR3, the DNA is TGCGCCAGCAGCTTCAACTCAGGGGTTTGGAACACTGAAGCTTTCTTT. Protein: CASSFNSGVWNTEAFF. The genes are TRBV5-1 and TRBJ1-1, with a tentative D call TRBD1 (6 bases). Trimming removed 2 bases at V and 1 base at J, with 15 bases between. CDR1 and CDR2 (germline): SGHRS, YFSETQ. CDR3 length equals 16 residues.

The rearrangement joins TRBV5-1 to TRBJ1-1; D is possibly TRBD1 (5 bases). The germline V gene encodes CDR1 SGHRS and CDR2 YFSETQ. This CDR3 contains 13 residues. Trimming pared 1 base from V and 5 bases from J, leaving 9 bases between. CDR3 DNA sequence: TGCGCCAGCAGCTTGTTTGGGGCTACTGAAGCTTTCTTT. Amino acid sequence: CASSLFGATEAFF.

This sequence joins TRBV7-9 and TRBJ1-1; 7 bases agree with TRBD1. Trimming took 2 bases from V and 8 from J; bases not matched to a gene: 8. The CDR3 spans 14 residues. Germline V gives CDR1 SEHNR, CDR2 FQNEAQ (reference sequence). The DNA for the CDR3 is TGTGCCAGCAGCTTATCGGTGGGACAGACAGAAGCTTTCTTT. Protein sequence: CASSLSVGQTEAFF.

This chain links TRBV3-1 (or the pseudogene TRBV3-2) with TRBJ2-1; 9 bases fit TRBD2. V lost 3 bases, J lost 6 bases, and 9 bases stayed unmatched. Germline CDR1 LGHDT, CDR2 YNNKEL (reference sequence). The CDR3 is made up of 16 amino acids. For the CDR3, the DNA is TGTGCCAGCAGCCAGGTCTGGCGGGGGGGCCGCAATGAGCAGTTCTTC. Amino acid sequence: CASSQVWRGGRNEQFF.

The rearrangement links TRBV6-1 to TRBJ1-1, with D maybe TRBD1 (5 bases). CDR1 and CDR2 (germline): MNHNS, SASEGT. V dropped 3 bases and J dropped 8 bases, with 13 bases sitting between them. The CDR3 length is 13 residues. CDR3 in amino acids: CASSDPGKHEAFF. The CDR3 DNA reads as TGTGCCAGCAGTGATCCAGGGAAACACGAAGCTTTCTTT.

A single count supports this clone. This rearrangement joins TRBV14 to TRBJ2-2; 9 bases fit TRBD1. This CDR3 is 16 amino acids long. V gave up 3 bases and J gave up 4 bases; unmatched junction bases: 6. Germline values: CDR1 SGHDN, CDR2 FVKESK. CDR3 residues: CASSHVGTGITGELFF. CDR3 DNA sequence: TGTGCCAGCAGCCACGTCGGGACAGGGATCACCGGGGAGCTGTTTTTT.